This TCR beta chain was sequenced for a study of vaccination and CD4 T cells after COVID-19. Study-level background: In the convalescent cohort, there were six males and four females, two of them Hispanic. Overlapping SARS-CoV-2, HCoV-NL63, HCoV-OC43 and HCoV-229E spike peptides were used to stimulate cells. Findings and caveats of the study: With convalescent patients, a median approximately 90% of reactive clones emerged solely after vaccination.

CDR1 is DFQATT and CDR2 is SNEGSKA in the germline V gene (reference sequence). This CDR3 contains 12 residues. Deletions cut 0 bases from V and 4 bases from J, with 5 bases between. Cultured CD4+ T cell DNA was sequenced using the Oncomine TCR Beta short-read assay. TCRdb re-called the PCR reads through MiXCR, storing one row per CDR3 protein. The sample comprises 15,000 to 20,000 distinct CDR3 sequences, approximately 63% of which are singletons, and roughly a tenth rests with the top ten. Treatment denoted: approximately 11-day PBMC culture with coronavirus spike peptide pools or control peptides (ViraFEST assay). With regard to this clonotype: The antigen is not known.

This receptor was obtained from a human donor who had recovered from COVID-19. This chain uses TRBV20-1 with TRBJ2-3; D unresolved. The sample comprised CD4+ T cells from blood, cultured in vitro. Here the CDR3 DNA reads TGCAGTGCTAGAGATCACGCAGATACGCAGTATTTT. Its translation is CSARDHADTQYF.